This passage covers 16 T cell receptor beta chains from one sample sequenced in a study of blood T cell repertoires in COVID-19. Clones were read by immunoSEQ multiplex PCR, and TCRdb kept only the in-frame ones, dropping some. The sample records fewer than 500,000 clones, around 89% being singletons. The sample was PBMCs or T cells enriched from blood (not recorded which). The source of these receptors is a man aged 25-45 years who had recovered from COVID-19.

The chain joins TRBV27 to TRBJ1-5; TRBD1 aligns across 7 bases. J gave up 2 bases and V 6 bases, and 4 bases lay outside the gene matches. The germline V gene has CDR1 MNHEY and CDR2 SMNVEV (reference sequence). The CDR3 has 14 residues. CDR3 nucleotide sequence: TGTGCCAGCAGGATTACAGGGGGCAATCAGCCCCAGCATTTT. Amino acid sequence: CASRITGGNQPQHF.

The chain links TRBV5-4 to TRBJ1-2, with a possible D match to TRBD1 (6 bases). This CDR3 has 14 residues. Between the trimmed V and J ends, which lost 4 bases and 6 bases, there was a span of 16 bases. CDR1 is SGHNT, CDR2 YYREEE, per germline (reference sequence). CDR3 protein: CASSRQASDDGYTF. As DNA, the CDR3 is TGTGCCAGCAGCCGACAGGCCTCGGATGATGGCTACACCTTC.

The rearrangement uses TRBV6-5 and TRBJ1-2; no firm D call. This CDR3 is 12 amino acids long. V lost 8 bases, J lost 2 bases, and 9 bases lay in between. CDR1 is MNHEY and CDR2 is SVGAGI in the germline V gene. CDR3 protein: CASYAVNYGYTF. The CDR3 nucleotides read TGTGCCAGCTATGCGGTAAACTATGGCTACACCTTC.

The chain recombines TRBV6-5 with TRBJ2-1; 8 bases map to TRBD2. Germline CDR1 is MNHEY and CDR2 is SVGAGI. With V trimmed by 4 bases and J by 0 bases, 5 bases remained unmatched. The CDR3 totals 16 residues. The CDR3 bases are TGTGCCAGCAGTTCCTTAGCGGGGTCCTCCTACAATGAGCAGTTCTTC. This encodes CASSSLAGSSYNEQFF.

The V and J genes are TRBV6-5 and TRBJ2-5; TRBD2 aligns across 14 bases. Germline trimming cut 6 bases from V and 5 bases from J; bases unmatched to any gene: 2. Germline V CDR1 and CDR2: MNHEY, SVGAGI. The CDR3 runs to 14 residues. In DNA, the CDR3 is TGTGCCAGCAGAGGGACTAGCGGGAGTGAGACCCAGTACTTC. It is translated as CASRGTSGSETQYF.

This sequence joins TRBV5-1 and TRBJ2-1; TRBD2 aligns across 11 bases. Per the germline V gene, CDR1 is SGHRS and CDR2 is YFSETQ. The CDR3 runs 15 residues. V was clipped by 4 bases and J by 9 bases; unmatched bases: 9. The CDR3 region is CASSPTSGSIGEQFF. CDR3 DNA sequence: TGCGCCAGCAGCCCCACTAGCGGGAGTATCGGTGAGCAGTTCTTC.

The V gene is TRBV5-1, the J gene TRBJ2-1; D is ambiguous. Trimming left V 0 bases short and J 0 bases short, with 7 bases between. Germline V gene sequence: CDR1 SGHRS, CDR2 YFSETQ. The CDR3 runs to 15 residues. The CDR3 sequence is CASSLAQSSYNEQFF. The DNA for the CDR3 is TGCGCCAGCAGCTTGGCACAAAGCTCCTACAATGAGCAGTTCTTC.

This sequence joins TRBV11-2 and TRBJ1-4, with D unclear. The germline V and J ends were trimmed by 5 bases and 8 bases, with 18 bases remaining between them. The CDR3 spans 15 residues. The germline V gene has CDR1 SGHAT and CDR2 FQNNGV. CDR3 amino acids: CASSHDLGVGEKLFF. The CDR3 bases are TGTGCCAGCAGCCATGACCTCGGGGTAGGGGAAAAACTGTTTTTT.

This clone has a single count. The rearrangement joins TRBV19 to TRBJ2-7, with 7 nucleotides matching TRBD1. This CDR3 region has 15 residues. With 6 bases clipped from V and 6 bases from J, the junction kept 14 bases outside the gene matches. CDR1 and CDR2 from the germline V gene are LNHDA and SQIVND (reference sequence). In nucleotides, the CDR3 is TGTGCCAGTAGATCACGTCTTCTAGGGGGCGGCGAGCAGTACTTC. This encodes CASRSRLLGGGEQYF.

There are a few counts of this clone. J is TRBJ1-5 and V is TRBV7-8; maybe TRBD1 (5 bases). The germline V gene has CDR1 SGHVS and CDR2 FQNEAQ. V was shortened by 5 bases and J by 0 bases, with 8 bases between the two germline ends. This CDR3 has 14 amino acids. In DNA, the CDR3 is TGTGCCAGCAGCACGGGGGGTAGCAATCAGCCCCAGCATTTT. Its protein product is CASSTGGSNQPQHF.

The chain is built from TRBV7-3 and TRBJ1-2; perhaps TRBD1 as D (5 bases). The germline V gene encodes CDR1 SGHTA and CDR2 FQGTGA. The CDR3 contains 13 residues. The germline V and J ends were trimmed by 7 bases and 4 bases, with 13 bases remaining between them. CDR3 in DNA: TGTGCCAGCACCGCCACGGGGGGCTATGGCTACACCTTC. Protein sequence: CASTATGGYGYTF.

The chain employs TRBV30 and TRBJ1-2; D is undetermined. The CDR3 contains 12 residues. The V end was cut by 1 base, the J end by 6 bases, with 9 bases between. Germline CDR1 is GTSNPN and CDR2 is SVGIG (reference sequence). The CDR3 DNA sequence: TGTGCCTGGAGTGCCTCCGGGAATGGCTACACCTTC. Translating it yields CAWSASGNGYTF.

The chain joins TRBV2 to TRBJ1-4; 8 bases match TRBD1. The V gene's germline CDR1 is SNHLY and CDR2 FYNNEI. The CDR3 runs 13 residues. The V gene end was trimmed by 4 bases and the J gene end by 8 bases; junction bases not matched to a gene: 3. In DNA, the CDR3 is TGTGCCAGCAGTGTAAACAGGGGGGAAAAACTGTTTTTT. This sequence encodes CASSVNRGEKLFF.

With regard to this clone: Other DNA sequences of this sample code for an identical CDR3. V is TRBV12-3 or TRBV12-4 and J is TRBJ1-5, with a tentative D call TRBD1 (5 bases). CDR3 size: 13 residues. With 8 bases removed from V and 5 bases from J, the gap between germline ends came to 13 bases. CDR3 nucleotides: TGTGCCAGCCGCCCCACAGGAGATCAGCCCCAGCATTTT. It encodes CASRPTGDQPQHF.

This clone was observed a handful of times. Distinct nucleotide sequences in the sample also encode this CDR3. The V call is TRBV28, the J call TRBJ1-1; 7 nucleotides match TRBD1. The germline CDR1 and CDR2 sequences are MDHEN and SYDVKM. The V gene end was trimmed by 6 bases and the J gene end by 0 bases; junction bases not matched to a gene: 4. This CDR3 spans 14 amino acids. The DNA of the CDR3 is TGTGCCAGCAGCTCGGGACAGATGAACACTGAAGCTTTCTTT. This translates into CASSSGQMNTEAFF. Combining the CDR3 with reference TRBV28 and TRBJ1-1 gives the whole variable domain DVKVTQSSRYLVKRTGEKVFLECVQDMDHENMFWYRQDPGLGLRLIYFSYDVKMKEKGDIPEGYSVSREKKERFSLILESASTNQTSMYLCASSSGQMNTEAFFGQGTRLTVV.

The genes are TRBV9 and TRBJ2-1; 7 bases agree with TRBD1. The CDR3 sequence is 14 residues long. Germline-derived CDR1 and CDR2 are SGDLS and YYNGEE. V shed 3 bases and J 8 bases; nucleotides not matched to a gene: 8. In DNA form, the CDR3 reads TGTGCCAGCAGCGAAACCGGGACAGAAGATGAGCAGTTCTTC. Residues: CASSETGTEDEQFF.